This T cell receptor beta chain was profiled in a study of identical twins. There were only healthy Caucasians among the donors. Regarding the study as a whole: In beta out-of-frame sequences, the excess sharing between twins was weaker. Some out-of-frame alpha sequences were shared by twins, and these showed excess low generation probability. Without tracking the same donors, conclusions rested on cross-sectional statistical analysis.

TCRdb ran MiXCR on the 5' RACE reads and lists one entry per CDR3 protein. The data show approximately 1.8 million distinct CDR3 sequences, with about 31% seen just once and 0.27% held by the top ten. This CDR3 is built from 16 residues. The V gene's germline CDR1 is SGDLS and CDR2 YYNGEE. In the case of this clonotype: Its cognate antigen is unknown.

The source material was cord blood. This TCR derives from a newborn girl in good health. The rearrangement uses TRBV9 and TRBJ2-5; D might be TRBD1 (5 bases). The J call may not be correct, given that the DNA end is closer to TRBJ2-4. The CDR3 nucleotides read TGTGCCAGCAGCGTAGACGGACACGGACGTTTGGGCATTCAGTACTTC. Encoded protein: CASSVDGHGRLGIQYF.